This TCR beta chain stems from a study of CD8 T cells in ankylosing spondylitis. Trimming at V came to 6 bases and at J to 7 bases, leaving 8 bases not matched to a gene. Germline CDR1 SGDLS, CDR2 YYNGEE. This CDR3 is built from 14 residues. This clonotype was detected many times. Its antigen is currently unknown. Overall study findings and caveats: There was reportedly significant enrichment of clones that were disease-linked in matched ankylosing spondylitis synovial fluid. Characteristic of ankylosing spondylitis blood, it appeared, was a TCR beta motif comprising eight highly homologous variants. Disease-linked clones displayed a CD8+ phenotype and appeared relatively rarely in peripheral blood.

TCRdb processed the 5' RACE reads anew with MiXCR; each CDR3 protein has one entry. Among around 7,000 distinct CDR3 sequences, roughly 7.7% were seen once, and the ten largest hold roughly 24%. This clonotype was sampled from a male donor with ankylosing spondylitis or in good health (not recorded which). Sequencing was done on a sample of blood, either unsorted or a sorted T cell fraction (not recorded which). The gene calls are TRBV9 and TRBJ2-2, with TRBD2 matching over 8 bases. The CDR3 DNA follows: TGTGCCAGCACCGGGGGGGGTGCCCACGGGGAGCTGTTTTTT. It yields the protein CASTGGGAHGELFF. The variable domain in full, completed from reference TRBV9 and TRBJ2-2, reads DSGVTQTPKHLITATGQRVTLRCSPRSGDLSVYWYQQSLDQGLQFLIQYYNGEERAKGNILERFSAQQFPDLHSELNLSSLELGDSALYFCASTGGGAHGELFFGEGSRLTVL.